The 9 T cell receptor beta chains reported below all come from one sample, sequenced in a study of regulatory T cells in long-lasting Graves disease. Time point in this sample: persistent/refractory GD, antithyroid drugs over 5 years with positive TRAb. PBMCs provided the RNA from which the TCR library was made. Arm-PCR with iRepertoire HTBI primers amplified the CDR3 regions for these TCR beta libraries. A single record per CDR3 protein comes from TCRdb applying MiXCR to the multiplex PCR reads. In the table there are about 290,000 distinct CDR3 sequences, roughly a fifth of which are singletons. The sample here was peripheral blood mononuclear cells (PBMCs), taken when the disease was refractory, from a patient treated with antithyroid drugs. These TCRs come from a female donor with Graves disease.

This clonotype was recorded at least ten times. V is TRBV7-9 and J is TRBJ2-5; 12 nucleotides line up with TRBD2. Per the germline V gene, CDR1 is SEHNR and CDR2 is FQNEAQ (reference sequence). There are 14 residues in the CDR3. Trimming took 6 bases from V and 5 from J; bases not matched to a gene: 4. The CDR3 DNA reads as TGTGCCAGCAGACGACTAGCGGGAGTGGAGACCCAGTACTTC. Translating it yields CASRRLAGVETQYF.

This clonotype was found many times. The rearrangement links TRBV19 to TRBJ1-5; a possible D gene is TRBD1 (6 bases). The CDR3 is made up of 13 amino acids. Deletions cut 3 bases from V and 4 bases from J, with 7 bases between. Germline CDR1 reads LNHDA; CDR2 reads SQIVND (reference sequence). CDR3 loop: CASSMQGNQPQHF. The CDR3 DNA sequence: TGTGCCAGTAGTATGCAGGGGAATCAGCCCCAGCATTTT.

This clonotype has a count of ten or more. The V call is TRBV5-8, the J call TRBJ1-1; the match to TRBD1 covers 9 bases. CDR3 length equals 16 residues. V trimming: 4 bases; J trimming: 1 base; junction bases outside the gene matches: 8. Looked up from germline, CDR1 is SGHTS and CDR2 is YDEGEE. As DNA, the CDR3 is TGTGCCAGCAGCCTCCGGACAGGGGTTAGGAACACTGAAGCTTTCTTT. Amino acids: CASSLRTGVRNTEAFF.

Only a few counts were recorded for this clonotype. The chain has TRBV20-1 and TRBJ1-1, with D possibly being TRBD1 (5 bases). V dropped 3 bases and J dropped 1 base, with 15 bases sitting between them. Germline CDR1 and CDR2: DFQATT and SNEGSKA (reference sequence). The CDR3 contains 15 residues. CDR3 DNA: TGCAGTGCTAGTCGCAGGGCCCGGGAGAACACTGAAGCTTTCTTT. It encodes CSASRRARENTEAFF.

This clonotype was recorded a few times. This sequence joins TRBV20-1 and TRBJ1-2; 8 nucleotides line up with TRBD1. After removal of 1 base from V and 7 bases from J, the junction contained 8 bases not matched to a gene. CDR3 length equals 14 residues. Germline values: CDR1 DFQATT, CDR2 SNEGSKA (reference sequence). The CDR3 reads CSARVGQGALGYTF. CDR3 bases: TGCAGTGCTAGAGTGGGGCAGGGGGCGCTTGGCTACACCTTC.

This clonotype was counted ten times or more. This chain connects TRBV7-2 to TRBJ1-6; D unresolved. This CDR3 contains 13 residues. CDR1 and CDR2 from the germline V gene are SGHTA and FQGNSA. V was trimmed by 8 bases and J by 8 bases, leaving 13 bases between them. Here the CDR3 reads CASGNSGDSPLHF. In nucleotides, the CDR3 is TGTGCCAGCGGAAATAGCGGGGATTCACCCCTCCACTTT.

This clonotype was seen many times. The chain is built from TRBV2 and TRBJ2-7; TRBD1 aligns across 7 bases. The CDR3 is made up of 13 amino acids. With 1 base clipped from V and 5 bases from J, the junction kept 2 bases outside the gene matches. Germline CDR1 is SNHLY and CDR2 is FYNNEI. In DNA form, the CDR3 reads TGTGCCAGCAGTGAAGACAGGGGTCACGAGCAGTACTTC. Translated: CASSEDRGHEQYF. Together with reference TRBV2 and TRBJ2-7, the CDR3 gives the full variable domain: EPEVTQTPSHQVTQMGQEVILRCVPISNHLYFYWYRQILGQKVEFLVSFYNNEISEKSEIFDDQFSVERPDGSNFTLKIRSTKLEDSAMYFCASSEDRGHEQYFGPGTRLTVT.

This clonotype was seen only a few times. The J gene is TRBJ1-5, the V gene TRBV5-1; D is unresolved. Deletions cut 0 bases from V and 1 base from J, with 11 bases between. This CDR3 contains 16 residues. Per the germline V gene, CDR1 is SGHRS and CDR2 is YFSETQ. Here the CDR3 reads CASSLEKKRSNQPQHF. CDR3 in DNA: TGCGCCAGCAGCTTGGAAAAAAAGCGGAGCAATCAGCCCCAGCATTTT.

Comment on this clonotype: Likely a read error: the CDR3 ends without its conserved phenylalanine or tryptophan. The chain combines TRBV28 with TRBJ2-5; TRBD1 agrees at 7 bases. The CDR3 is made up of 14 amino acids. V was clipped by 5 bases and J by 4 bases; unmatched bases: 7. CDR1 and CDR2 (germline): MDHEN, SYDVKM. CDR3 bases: TGTGCCAGCAGTCACCCGGACAGGATAGAGACCCAGTACCTC. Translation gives CASSHPDRIETQYL.